This T cell receptor (beta chain) was profiled in a study of shared clonotypes between healthy human individuals. Study overall: Used for every donor were three CD4 naive, three CD4 memory, two CD8 naive and one CD8 memory plate. Study observations and caveats: Generally, estimated richness proved larger in naive subsets than it did in memory subsets. The generation probabilities recorded for non-shared clonotypes fell below those of clonotypes shared by all four donors.

Terminally differentiated effector memory CD45RA+ cells were excluded by CCR7 positive selection of CD45RO-negative cells. The assay was carried out at the deep level. Generated by immunoSEQ multiplex PCR, the TCRdb table keeps only in-frame clones and is missing some. The table shows hundreds of thousands of clones, with 95% to 97% occurring only once. As regards this clone: Antigen unknown. This CDR3 is also generated by other DNA sequences in the sample.

The receptor was isolated from a woman aged 25 to 45 in good health. Sequencing input: naive CD8+ T cells sorted from blood.

The CDR3 DNA sequence: TGTGCCAGCAGCTTGGTACGGGGCGAGCAGTACTTC. Protein sequence: CASSLVRGEQYF. The rearrangement uses TRBV5-6 and TRBJ2-7; TRBD2 might be the D (5 bases). This CDR3 region has 12 residues. Trimming left V 0 bases short and J 6 bases short, with 7 bases between. The germline gives CDR1 SGHDT, CDR2 YYEEEE.